This entry lists 18 T cell receptor beta chains sequenced from one sample in a study of blood T cell repertoires in COVID-19. The method was immunoSEQ multiplex PCR; TCRdb's version includes in-frame clones alone and lacks a portion of them. The data contain about 200,000 clones, roughly 83% of them seen just once; the ten biggest clones take up 5.6%. Sample: PBMCs or T cells enriched from blood (not recorded which). The receptor source for this set is a man between 35 and 55 years old with acute COVID-19.

This chain uses TRBV11-2 with TRBJ2-1, with 7 positions matching TRBD2. CDR3 length: 13 amino acids. Per the germline V gene, CDR1 is SGHAT and CDR2 is FQNNGV. V was pared by 9 bases and J by 1 base, with 3 bases of the junction left unmatched. This CDR3 is CASTSESYNEQFF. DNA of the CDR3: TGTGCCAGTACTAGCGAGTCCTACAATGAGCAGTTCTTC.

This rearrangement joins TRBV7-9 to TRBJ1-5; maybe TRBD1 (5 bases). Germline V gene lookup returns CDR1 SEHNR and CDR2 FQNEAQ (reference sequence). The CDR3 is made up of 15 amino acids. V shed 1 base and J shed 3 bases, with 10 bases lying between them. The CDR3 protein is CASSLGTGDNQPQHF. The CDR3 nucleotides read TGTGCCAGCAGCTTAGGTACGGGGGACAATCAGCCCCAGCATTTT.

The chain has TRBV29-1 and TRBJ1-3; D ambiguous. The V end lost 7 bases, the J end lost 0 bases, and 7 bases lay between the germline ends. The CDR3 extends over 12 amino acids. Germline-derived CDR1 and CDR2 are SQVTM and ANQGSEA. As DNA, the CDR3 is TGCAGCGGACATACCTCTGGAAACACCATATATTTT. Translated, it gives CSGHTSGNTIYF.

The V call is TRBV10-2, the J call TRBJ2-1; TRBD2 matches at 8 bases. The germline gives CDR1 WSHSY, CDR2 SAAADI. Germline trimming cut 11 bases from V and 0 bases from J; bases unmatched to any gene: 6. The CDR3 loop spans 14 amino acids. The CDR3 DNA reads as TGCGCCGGATCCGGGACTAGCTCCTACAATGAGCAGTTCTTC. Translating it yields CAGSGTSSYNEQFF.

About this clone: Other DNA sequences in this sample translate to the same CDR3. This chain links TRBV24-1 with TRBJ1-4, with TRBD1 matching over 9 bases. Germline loops: CDR1 KGHDR, CDR2 SFDVKD. V lost 4 bases and J lost 5; bases outside the gene matches: 7. The CDR3 contains 16 residues. CDR3 amino acids: CATSDRSGTGNEKLFF. In DNA, the CDR3 is TGTGCCACCAGTGACCGGTCCGGGACAGGGAATGAAAAACTGTTTTTT.

V is TRBV2 and J is TRBJ1-1; D gene unclear. CDR3 size: 13 residues. Germline V gives CDR1 SNHLY, CDR2 FYNNEI. V was pared by 4 bases and J by 0 bases, with 6 bases between. In nucleotides, the CDR3 is TGTGCCAGCAGTGCCACAGTGAACACTGAAGCTTTCTTT. Its translation is CASSATVNTEAFF.

The V call is TRBV7-9, the J call TRBJ2-1, with D perhaps TRBD2 (5 bases). V lost 4 bases and J 0 bases, leaving 16 bases between the germline ends. The germline CDR1 and CDR2 sequences are SEHNR and FQNEAQ (reference sequence). The CDR3 is 17 amino acids. The CDR3 DNA follows: TGTGCCAGCAGCTCCTCCCGCATTGGGAGCTCCTACAATGAGCAGTTCTTC. This sequence encodes CASSSSRIGSSYNEQFF.

The chain joins TRBV9 to TRBJ2-7; TRBD1 matches 7 bases. CDR3 size: 15 residues. The germline CDR1 and CDR2 sequences are SGDLS and YYNGEE. V trimming: 0 bases; J trimming: 2 bases; junction bases outside the gene matches: 5. CDR3 residues: CASSVAGQGAYEQYF. The CDR3 DNA follows: TGTGCCAGCAGCGTAGCCGGGCAGGGGGCCTACGAGCAGTACTTC.

Turning to this clone: At one end the junction does not follow the germline gene, possibly because of a read error. The chain combines TRBV3-1 (or the pseudogene TRBV3-2) with TRBJ2-7, with TRBD1 matching over 9 bases. This CDR3 is 13 amino acids long. CDR1 and CDR2 (germline): LGHDT, YNNKEL (reference sequence). CDR3 residues: CASSQTRTGVFTF. CDR3 nucleotide sequence: TGTGCCAGCAGCCAAACCCGGACAGGGGTTTTTACTTTC.

In this sample, this clone turned up once. The rearrangement links TRBV28 to TRBJ2-7; tentatively, D is TRBD2 (6 bases). V was pared by 3 bases and J by 0 bases, with 12 bases between. Germline loops: CDR1 MDHEN, CDR2 SYDVKM. This CDR3 has 15 residues. The CDR3 nucleotides are TGTGCCAGCAGTTTGGGCGGGGCGAGCTCCTACGAGCAGTACTTC. Translated: CASSLGGASSYEQYF.

The chain links TRBV5-1 to TRBJ2-3; 9 bases line up with TRBD2. From germline, CDR1 is SGHRS and CDR2 YFSETQ. The CDR3 is made up of 13 amino acids. With 8 bases clipped from V and 2 bases from J, the junction kept 3 bases outside the gene matches. The CDR3 loop is CASRTSVTDTQYF. For the CDR3, the DNA is TGCGCCAGTAGGACTAGCGTCACAGATACGCAGTATTTT.

The gene calls are TRBV4-1 and TRBJ2-2; weak D call: TRBD2 (6 bases). CDR1 and CDR2 from the germline V gene are MGHRA and YSYEKL. V was clipped by 1 base and J by 7 bases, with 13 bases between them. This CDR3 comprises 15 residues. CDR3 residues: CASSQVGGAGGELFF. CDR3 nucleotide sequence: TGCGCCAGCAGCCAAGTTGGAGGGGCGGGCGGGGAGCTGTTTTTT.

The CDR3 loop reads CASSLRDRGASANEKLFF. The CDR3 DNA reads TGTGCCAGCAGCCTCCGGGACAGGGGGGCATCAGCTAATGAAAAACTGTTTTTT. The rearrangement links TRBV5-5 to TRBJ1-4, with 11 bases that match TRBD1. Germline CDR1 is SGHKS and CDR2 is YYEKEE (reference sequence). CDR3 length equals 18 residues. V lost 4 bases, J lost 3 bases, and 11 bases stayed unmatched.

This clone was seen only once. The genes are TRBV14 and TRBJ2-7, with unresolved D. Trimming removed 2 bases at V and 3 bases at J, with 5 bases between. CDR1 and CDR2 (germline): SGHDN, FVKESK. The CDR3 consists of 12 residues. The CDR3 DNA follows: TGTGCCAGCAGCCAATATTTCTACGAGCAGTACTTC. Its translation: CASSQYFYEQYF.

CDR3 DNA: TGTGCCAGCAGCTCCATTCCTTCAGACAGGGCCACTGAAGCTTTCTTT. Residues: CASSSIPSDRATEAFF. The V gene is TRBV5-8, the J gene TRBJ1-1, with 7 bases that match TRBD1. CDR1 and CDR2 (germline): SGHTS, YDEGEE. The trim removed 3 bases at V and 4 bases at J, leaving 12 bases unmatched. The CDR3 loop spans 16 amino acids. The whole variable domain, filled in from reference TRBV5-8 and TRBJ1-1, reads EAGVTQSPTHLIKTRGQQATLRCSPISGHTSVYWYQQALGLGLQFLLWYDEGEERNRGNFPPRFSGRQFPNYSSELNVNALELEDSALYLCASSSIPSDRATEAFFGQGTRLTVV.

The V gene is TRBV9, the J gene TRBJ1-6, with D possibly being TRBD1 (5 bases). CDR1 is SGDLS, CDR2 YYNGEE, per germline. V lost 0 bases and J lost 4, with 11 bases in between. This CDR3 is 16 amino acids long. This CDR3 is CASSVAETDYNSPLHF. CDR3 bases: TGTGCCAGCAGCGTAGCTGAGACAGATTATAATTCACCCCTCCACTTT.

The chain joins TRBV12-3 or TRBV12-4 to TRBJ1-5; D is possibly TRBD1 (5 bases). This CDR3 has 12 amino acids. V was pared by 6 bases and J by 11 bases, with 14 bases between. CDR3 sequence: CASRGSPGAQHF. The CDR3 nucleotides are TGTGCCAGCAGGGGCTCCCCGGGGGCCCAGCATTTT.

J is TRBJ2-7 and V is TRBV3-1 (or the pseudogene TRBV3-2); 7 nucleotides agree with TRBD2. Per the germline V gene, CDR1 is LGHDT and CDR2 is YNNKEL (reference sequence). Trimming took 8 bases from V and 5 from J; bases not matched to a gene: 15. This CDR3 has 15 amino acids. The chain's CDR3 is CASSWGWAGVHEQYF. The CDR3 DNA reads as TGTGCCAGCTCGTGGGGGTGGGCGGGAGTCCACGAGCAGTACTTC.